The 21 T cell receptor beta chains below all came from one sample that was sequenced in a study of identical twins' blood T cells. A single record per CDR3 protein comes from TCRdb applying MiXCR to the 5' RACE reads. Of 400,000 or so distinct CDR3 sequences listed, roughly 28% were seen once; the top ten hold roughly 6.1%. The sample comprised PBMCs. The receptors were sampled from a woman between 18 and 49 years old in good health.

Only a few counts were recorded for this clonotype. This chain links TRBV5-1 with TRBJ2-3; D call uncertain. Per germline, CDR1 SGHRS and CDR2 YFSETQ. V was cut by 4 bases and J by 6 bases, with 9 bases left in between. The CDR3 consists of 12 residues. CDR3 sequence: CASSRTDDTQYF. The DNA for the CDR3 is TGCGCCAGCAGCCGGACCGATGATACGCAGTATTTT.

This clonotype has more than one count but fewer than ten. The chain carries TRBV24-1 and TRBJ1-5, with D tentatively TRBD1 (6 bases). The V and J ends lost 4 bases and 2 bases respectively, with 11 bases between them. CDR1 is KGHDR, CDR2 SFDVKD, per germline. The CDR3 extends over 15 amino acids. The CDR3 bases are TGTGCCACCAGTGAAGGGGGAAGAGGCAATCAGCCCCAGCATTTT. This translates into CATSEGGRGNQPQHF.

The chain employs TRBV9 and TRBJ2-7; 9 bases are shared with TRBD2. Unmatched junction bases numbered 6, after V lost 0 bases and J lost 5 bases. There are 15 residues in the CDR3. Germline values: CDR1 SGDLS, CDR2 YYNGEE. As DNA, the CDR3 is TGTGCCAGCAGCGTAGTAGCGGGGGATGCCCACGAGCAGTACTTC. Its protein product is CASSVVAGDAHEQYF.

The chain combines TRBV20-1 with TRBJ2-3; TRBD2 matches at 10 bases. The CDR3 is 14 residues long. J was trimmed by 6 bases and V by 3 bases; bases with no gene match: 6. Germline assignment: CDR1 DFQATT and CDR2 SNEGSKA (reference sequence). The chain's CDR3 is CSARKRGGVDTQYF. The CDR3 DNA is TGCAGTGCTAGGAAGCGGGGGGGTGTGGATACGCAGTATTTT.

This clonotype was counted a few times. The V and J genes are TRBV28 and TRBJ1-6; TRBD1 matches at 7 bases. Germline assignment: CDR1 MDHEN and CDR2 SYDVKM. V shed 6 bases and J 8 bases; nucleotides not matched to a gene: 10. This CDR3 is built from 15 residues. The DNA for the CDR3 is TGTGCCAGCAGCCGGCTTGACAGGGCTTATTCACCCCTCCACTTT. It is translated as CASSRLDRAYSPLHF.

The gene calls are TRBV3-1 and TRBJ1-4; tentatively, D is TRBD1 (5 bases). The CDR3 runs 19 residues. V was pared by 2 bases and J by 12 bases, with 31 bases between. Germline CDR1 and CDR2: LGHDT and YNNKEL (reference sequence). The CDR3 protein is CASSQRGRITEIGVFELFF. CDR3 nucleotide sequence: TGTGCCAGCAGCCAAAGGGGTCGGATCACCGAAATAGGGGTTTTTGAACTGTTTTTT.

The J gene is TRBJ2-7, the V gene TRBV27; tentatively, D is TRBD2 (6 bases). V lost 3 bases to trimming and J lost 0 bases, with 12 bases between them. Germline V gives CDR1 MNHEY, CDR2 SMNVEV (reference sequence). This CDR3 has 15 residues. DNA for the CDR3: TGTGCCAGCAGTTTTTTGGGGGAGGTCTCCTACGAGCAGTACTTC. Protein: CASSFLGEVSYEQYF.

This rearrangement joins TRBV21-1 to TRBJ1-4. TRBV21-1 is a recognized pseudogene. CDR3 size: 15 residues. CDR3 residues: CASSTQSLRDEKLFF. DNA for the CDR3: TGTGCCAGCAGCACGCAGTCCCTACGGGATGAAAAACTGTTTTTT.

This clonotype was recorded at least ten times. The chain links TRBV4-3 to TRBJ1-6; D ambiguous. Trimming removed 1 base from V and 8 bases from J, with 6 bases in between. The CDR3 loop spans 13 amino acids. Germline-derived CDR1 and CDR2 are LGHNA and YSLEER. The CDR3 here is CASSQVVYSPLHF. CDR3 coding DNA: TGCGCCAGCAGCCAAGTAGTATATTCACCCCTCCACTTT.

Details on this clonotype: A much larger clonotype is one base distant, so this may be a read error. The chain recombines TRBV7-9 with TRBJ1-1; the D is unclear. Germline V gene sequence: CDR1 SEHNR, CDR2 FQNEAQ (reference sequence). V lost 7 bases and J lost 1, with 13 bases in between. The CDR3 runs 14 residues. The CDR3 sequence is CASNSTGSNTEAFF. The CDR3 DNA reads TGTGCCAGCAACTCAACGGGATCGAACACTGAAGCTTTCTTT.

Only a few counts were recorded for this clonotype. V usage is TRBV19 and J usage is TRBJ1-1; the D is unclear. The CDR3 spans 14 residues. CDR1 and CDR2 from the germline V gene are LNHDA and SQIVND (reference sequence). The V end was cut by 10 bases, the J end by 7 bases, with 22 bases between. The CDR3 reads CATAGRGGLNEAFF. The CDR3 DNA is TGTGCCACTGCTGGCCGGGGTGGATTGAATGAAGCTTTCTTT.

The chain recombines TRBV3-1 with TRBJ1-1, with a weak D call TRBD1 (6 bases). The length of the CDR3 is 14 residues. V gave up 4 bases and J gave up 4 bases, with 13 bases separating them. CDR1 is LGHDT and CDR2 is YNNKEL in the germline V gene (reference sequence). As DNA, the CDR3 is TGTGCCAGCAGCCCGGGGGCATGGAGCACTGAAGCTTTCTTT. Amino acids: CASSPGAWSTEAFF.

A remark on this clonotype: An end of the junction does not agree with germline; a read error may underlie this. The V and J genes are TRBV20-1 and TRBJ1-2; tentatively, D is TRBD1 (5 bases). Germline V CDR1 and CDR2: DFQATT, SNEGSKA (reference sequence). The length of the CDR3 is 14 residues. The CDR3: CGATPMQGYSGYTF. As DNA, the CDR3 is TGCGGTGCGACTCCGATGCAGGGATACTCTGGCTACACCTTC.

The chain carries TRBV20-1 and TRBJ1-2, with 8 bases aligning to TRBD1. In germline, CDR1 is DFQATT, CDR2 SNEGSKA (reference sequence). This CDR3 contains 13 residues. Trimming took 5 bases from V and 5 from J; bases not matched to a gene: 7. The CDR3 reads CSAPEDRGYGYTF. The CDR3 DNA reads as TGCAGTGCTCCTGAAGACAGGGGTTATGGCTACACCTTC.

V usage is TRBV10-3 and J usage is TRBJ1-1; D is unresolved. Trimming stripped 7 bases from V and 2 bases from J, with 5 bases between. Germline V gene data show CDR1 as ENHRY and CDR2 as SYGVKD. The CDR3 has 11 amino acids. The CDR3 DNA follows: TGTGCCATCACCTCAAACACTGAAGCTTTCTTT. Residues: CAITSNTEAFF.

The V call is TRBV12-3 or TRBV12-4, the J call TRBJ1-2; D remains unclear. Trimming took off 10 bases at V and 4 bases at J, with 19 bases between the two ends. The CDR3 contains 14 residues. For the CDR3, the DNA is TGTGCCATCCCAGACATCGTTGCGGGCTATGGCTACACCTTC. It encodes CAIPDIVAGYGYTF.

This clonotype was observed a few times. J is TRBJ1-1 and V is TRBV5-1, with no clear D. CDR1 and CDR2 from the germline V gene are SGHRS and YFSETQ. The CDR3 totals 14 residues. V was trimmed by 2 bases and J by 4 bases, leaving 12 bases between them. The chain's CDR3 is CASSFHQESTEAFF. DNA for the CDR3: TGCGCCAGCAGCTTTCACCAGGAGAGCACTGAAGCTTTCTTT.

This clonotype was observed a handful of times. The genes are TRBV20-1 and TRBJ2-7; D is unclear. Trimming took 0 bases from V and 0 from J, leaving 12 bases between them. The CDR3 covers 15 residues. Germline-derived CDR1 and CDR2 are DFQATT and SNEGSKA (reference sequence). CDR3 sequence reads: CSARDPQASSYEQYF. The DNA for the CDR3 is TGCAGTGCTAGAGATCCTCAGGCAAGCTCCTACGAGCAGTACTTC.

In this sample, this clonotype turned up many times. This chain connects TRBV5-1 to TRBJ1-1; TRBD1 matches 8 bases. CDR3 length equals 15 residues. The J segment lost 0 bases and the V segment lost 4 bases, leaving 5 bases of the junction unmatched. Germline values: CDR1 SGHRS, CDR2 YFSETQ. Here the CDR3 reads CASSTGGSMNTEAFF. CDR3 in DNA: TGCGCCAGCAGCACAGGGGGAAGTATGAACACTGAAGCTTTCTTT. Variable domain in full (rest from reference TRBV5-1 and TRBJ1-1): KAGVTQTPRYLIKTRGQQVTLSCSPISGHRSVSWYQQTPGQGLQFLFEYFSETQRNKGNFPGRFSGRQFSNSRSEMNVSTLELGDSALYLCASSTGGSMNTEAFFGQGTRLTVV.

The chain combines TRBV12-3 or TRBV12-4 with TRBJ1-1, with D hard to call. The germline V and J ends were trimmed by 3 bases and 0 bases, with 8 bases remaining between them. This CDR3 has 14 amino acids. The CDR3 spells CASSFGQVNTEAFF. The CDR3 coding sequence is TGTGCCAGCAGTTTCGGGCAGGTGAACACTGAAGCTTTCTTT.

The CDR3 loop is CSASALYNEQFF. In DNA, the CDR3 is TGCAGTGCTAGCGCCCTCTACAATGAGCAGTTCTTC. V usage is TRBV20-1 and J usage is TRBJ2-1; no clear D gene. The V gene's germline CDR1 is DFQATT and CDR2 SNEGSKA (reference sequence). The V and J ends lost 3 bases and 3 bases respectively, with 6 bases between them. The CDR3 loop spans 12 amino acids.